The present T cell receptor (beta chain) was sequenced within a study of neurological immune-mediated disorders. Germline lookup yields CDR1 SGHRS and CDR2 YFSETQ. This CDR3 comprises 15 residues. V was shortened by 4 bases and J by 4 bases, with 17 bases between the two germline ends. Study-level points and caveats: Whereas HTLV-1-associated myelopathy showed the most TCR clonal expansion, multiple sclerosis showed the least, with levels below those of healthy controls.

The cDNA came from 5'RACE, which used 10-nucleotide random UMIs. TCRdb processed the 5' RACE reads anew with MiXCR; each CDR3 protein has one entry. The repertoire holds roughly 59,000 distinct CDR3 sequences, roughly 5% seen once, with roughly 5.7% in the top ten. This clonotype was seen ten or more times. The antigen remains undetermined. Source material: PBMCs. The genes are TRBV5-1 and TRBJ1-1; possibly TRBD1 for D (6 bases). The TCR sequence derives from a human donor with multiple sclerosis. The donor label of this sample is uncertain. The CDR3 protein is CASSSGGGQSTEAFF. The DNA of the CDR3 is TGCGCCAGCAGCAGCGGTGGGGGGCAAAGCACTGAAGCTTTCTTT.